These T cell receptor beta chains were read from a single sample in a study of control samples from healthy donors and cancer patients. The protocol was immunoSEQ multiplex PCR, while the TCRdb copy is restricted to in-frame clones and leaves out a portion. The sample consists of tens of thousands of clones, 84% of them appearing once. Input material: blood. The receptors were sampled from a man aged 45 to 65 in good health. CDR3s include the opening cysteine and the closing phenylalanine or tryptophan. A D gene is named only where the DNA matches it firmly. Clone size is given for some rows only: seen once, a few or many times, or a class if the clone is expanded.

d_gene: TRBD2; v_gene: TRBV28; j_gene: TRBJ2-3; abundance: few; CDR3aa: CASSWTSASTDTQYF; CDR3nt: TGTGCCAGCAGTTGGACTAGCGCTAGCACAGATACGCAGTATTTT
d_gene: TRBD1; v_gene: TRBV5-6; j_gene: TRBJ2-7; abundance: NA; CDR3aa: CASSSIWDGTGGGEQYF; CDR3nt: TGTGCCAGCAGCTCGATTTGGGACGGGACAGGGGGCGGCGAGCAGTACTTC
d_gene: NA; v_gene: TRBV13; j_gene: TRBJ2-7; abundance: NA; CDR3aa: CASSSNSYEQYF; CDR3nt: TGTGCCAGCAGCTCTAACTCCTACGAGCAGTACTTC
d_gene: NA; v_gene: TRBV28; j_gene: TRBJ1-2; abundance: NA; CDR3aa: CASSPLTGPGGYTF; CDR3nt: TGTGCCAGCAGTCCCCTGACTGGGCCGGGGGGCTACACCTTC
d_gene: NA; v_gene: TRBV5-4; j_gene: TRBJ2-3; abundance: NA; CDR3aa: CASSPSISTDTQYF; CDR3nt: TGTGCCAGCAGCCCAAGCATTAGCACAGATACGCAGTATTTT
d_gene: NA; v_gene: TRBV11-2; j_gene: TRBJ2-2; abundance: NA; CDR3aa: CASSTLDKNTGELFF; CDR3nt: TGTGCCAGCAGCACCCTGGACAAGAACACCGGGGAGCTGTTTTTT
d_gene: NA; v_gene: TRBV19; j_gene: TRBJ2-2; abundance: NA; CDR3aa: CASRHRQTAFGELFF; CDR3nt: TGTGCCAGTAGACATAGACAGACCGCGTTCGGGGAGCTGTTTTTT
d_gene: NA; v_gene: TRBV7-3; j_gene: TRBJ2-1; abundance: NA; CDR3aa: CASSLGAGNEQFF; CDR3nt: TGTGCCAGCAGCTTAGGGGCCGGCAATGAGCAGTTCTTC
d_gene: TRBD1; v_gene: TRBV5-1; j_gene: TRBJ1-1; abundance: NA; CDR3aa: CASSTWGQGGTEAFF; CDR3nt: TGCGCCAGCAGCACCTGGGGACAGGGGGGCACTGAAGCTTTCTTT
d_gene: NA; v_gene: TRBV27; j_gene: TRBJ1-5; abundance: NA; CDR3aa: CASSAYRNQPQHF; CDR3nt: TGTGCCAGCAGTGCCTACAGGAATCAGCCCCAGCATTTT
d_gene: NA; v_gene: TRBV29-1; j_gene: TRBJ2-5; abundance: NA; CDR3aa: CSVVAVQETQYF; CDR3nt: TGCAGCGTCGTGGCCGTTCAAGAGACCCAGTACTTC
d_gene: NA; v_gene: TRBV19; j_gene: TRBJ2-5; abundance: NA; CDR3aa: CASSIESGHPKETQYF; CDR3nt: TGTGCCAGTAGTATAGAGTCCGGGCACCCGAAAGAGACCCAGTACTTC
d_gene: TRBD1; v_gene: TRBV6-5; j_gene: TRBJ2-1; abundance: NA; CDR3aa: CASSTLTGAHNEQFF; CDR3nt: TGTGCCAGCAGTACCCTGACAGGGGCCCACAATGAGCAGTTCTTC
d_gene: NA; v_gene: TRBV21-1; j_gene: TRBJ2-4; abundance: NA; CDR3aa: CASSNWDRVRGSIQYF; CDR3nt: TGTGCCAGCAGCAACTGGGACAGGGTTAGAGGGAGCATTCAGTACTTC
d_gene: NA; v_gene: TRBV5-4; j_gene: TRBJ1-2; abundance: NA; CDR3aa: CASSSTGNSGYTF; CDR3nt: TGTGCCAGCAGTTCCACAGGGAACTCTGGCTACACCTTC
d_gene: NA; v_gene: TRBV28; j_gene: TRBJ1-1; abundance: NA; CDR3aa: CASRPPNVLRSTEAFF; CDR3nt: TGTGCCAGCAGACCCCCCAACGTTCTTCGGAGCACTGAAGCTTTCTTT
d_gene: TRBD2; v_gene: TRBV6-5; j_gene: TRBJ2-3; abundance: NA; CDR3aa: CASKKAGGDTQYF; CDR3nt: TGTGCCAGCAAAAAGGCGGGGGGGGATACGCAGTATTTT
d_gene: TRBD1; v_gene: TRBV30; j_gene: TRBJ1-6; abundance: NA; CDR3aa: CAWKIGQGHSPLHF; CDR3nt: TGTGCCTGGAAGATAGGACAGGGGCATTCACCCCTCCACTTT
d_gene: TRBD1; v_gene: TRBV24-1; j_gene: TRBJ1-2; abundance: NA; CDR3aa: CATSDWQGDGYTF; CDR3nt: TGTGCCACCAGTGATTGGCAGGGGGATGGCTACACCTTC
d_gene: TRBD1; v_gene: TRBV28; j_gene: TRBJ1-6; abundance: NA; CDR3aa: CASSSWTGSPLESPLHF; CDR3nt: TGTGCCAGCAGTTCCTGGACAGGGTCGCCCCTTGAGTCACCCCTCCACTTT
d_gene: NA; v_gene: TRBV5-1; j_gene: TRBJ1-4; abundance: NA; CDR3aa: CASSLSASENEKLFF; CDR3nt: TGCGCCAGCAGCTTGTCCGCGTCAGAAAATGAAAAACTGTTTTTT
d_gene: NA; v_gene: TRBV6-5; j_gene: TRBJ1-2; abundance: NA; CDR3aa: CASSVVMDYGYTF; CDR3nt: TGTGCCAGCAGCGTCGTTATGGACTATGGCTACACCTTC
d_gene: TRBD1; v_gene: TRBV10-1; j_gene: TRBJ2-7; abundance: few; CDR3aa: CASSESGQAYEQYF; CDR3nt: TGCGCCAGCAGTGAGTCCGGACAGGCCTACGAGCAGTACTTC
d_gene: NA; v_gene: TRBV29-1; j_gene: TRBJ1-1; abundance: NA; CDR3aa: CSVGRVNTEAFF; CDR3nt: TGCAGCGTTGGACGGGTGAACACTGAAGCTTTCTTT
d_gene: TRBD1; v_gene: TRBV6-6; j_gene: TRBJ1-5; abundance: NA; CDR3aa: CASSRTGVSNQPQHF; CDR3nt: TGTGCCAGCAGTCGGACAGGGGTCAGCAATCAGCCCCAGCATTTT
d_gene: NA; v_gene: TRBV5-6; j_gene: TRBJ2-1; abundance: once; CDR3aa: CASSLPATEQFF; CDR3nt: TGTGCCAGCAGCTTGCCAGCTACTGAGCAGTTCTTC
d_gene: NA; v_gene: TRBV19; j_gene: TRBJ1-2; abundance: few; CDR3aa: CASSADPLHGYTF; CDR3nt: TGTGCCTCATCGGCCGACCCTCTACATGGCTACACCTTC
d_gene: TRBD2; v_gene: TRBV19; j_gene: TRBJ2-3; abundance: NA; CDR3aa: CASSMTSGSTDTQYF; CDR3nt: TGTGCCAGTAGTATGACTAGCGGGAGCACAGATACGCAGTATTTT
d_gene: NA; v_gene: TRBV25-1; j_gene: TRBJ2-2; abundance: NA; CDR3aa: CASSEPGQNTGELFF; CDR3nt: TGTGCCAGCAGTGAACCGGGACAGAACACCGGGGAGCTGTTTTTT
d_gene: NA; v_gene: TRBV5-6; j_gene: TRBJ1-4; abundance: NA; CDR3aa: CASSLDRDKRKLFF; CDR3nt: TGTGCCAGCAGCTTGGATCGGGACAAACGAAAACTGTTTTTT
d_gene: NA; v_gene: TRBV19; j_gene: TRBJ2-5; abundance: few; CDR3aa: CASSPQGTAETQYF; CDR3nt: TGTGCCAGTAGTCCTCAGGGTACAGCGGAGACCCAGTACTTC
d_gene: NA; v_gene: TRBV24-1; j_gene: TRBJ2-2; abundance: once; CDR3aa: CATSPVGVTGELFF; CDR3nt: TGTGCCACCAGTCCGGTGGGTGTTACCGGGGAGCTGTTTTTT
d_gene: NA; v_gene: TRBV4-1; j_gene: TRBJ2-7; abundance: NA; CDR3aa: CASSQERGVLWEQYF; CDR3nt: TGCGCCAGCAGCCAAGAGCGCGGGGTGCTCTGGGAGCAGTACTTC
d_gene: NA; v_gene: TRBV5-4; j_gene: TRBJ2-7; abundance: NA; CDR3aa: CASSFIGKNEQYF; CDR3nt: TGTGCCAGCAGCTTTATAGGGAAGAACGAGCAGTACTTC
d_gene: NA; v_gene: TRBV7-2; j_gene: TRBJ2-1; abundance: NA; CDR3aa: CASSLYYRWGGGYNEQFF; CDR3nt: TGTGCCAGCAGCTTATATTACAGGTGGGGCGGAGGATACAATGAGCAGTTCTTC
d_gene: TRBD2; v_gene: TRBV19; j_gene: TRBJ2-1; abundance: NA; CDR3aa: CASMGRTSGGAGGNEQFF; CDR3nt: TGTGCCAGTATGGGACGGACTAGCGGGGGGGCCGGAGGTAATGAGCAGTTCTTC
d_gene: NA; v_gene: TRBV19; j_gene: TRBJ2-7; abundance: NA; CDR3aa: CASSRLDSSYEQYF; CDR3nt: TGTGCCAGTTCCCGATTGGACAGCTCCTACGAGCAGTACTTC
d_gene: NA; v_gene: TRBV21-1; j_gene: TRBJ1-6; abundance: NA; CDR3aa: CASSKSGRGQHSPLHF; CDR3nt: TGTGCCAGCTCCAAATCCGGCAGGGGGCAGCATTCACCCCTCCACTTT
d_gene: NA; v_gene: TRBV7-3; j_gene: TRBJ2-7; abundance: NA; CDR3aa: CASRALGSSYYEQYF; CDR3nt: TGTGCCAGCAGGGCCCTGGGAAGCAGCTACTACGAGCAGTACTTC
d_gene: TRBD2; v_gene: TRBV30; j_gene: TRBJ2-2; abundance: NA; CDR3aa: CAYLRGGQNTGELFF; CDR3nt: TGTGCCTATTTGCGGGGGGGCCAAAACACCGGGGAGCTGTTTTTT
d_gene: NA; v_gene: TRBV2; j_gene: TRBJ1-6; abundance: NA; CDR3aa: CASSLFGGTNSPLHF; CDR3nt: TGTGCCAGCAGCCTCTTTGGGGGGACTAATTCACCCCTCCACTTT
d_gene: TRBD1; v_gene: TRBV4-3; j_gene: TRBJ1-2; abundance: NA; CDR3aa: CASSPGQGNYGYTF; CDR3nt: TGCGCCAGCAGCCCGGGACAGGGGAACTATGGCTACACCTTC
d_gene: NA; v_gene: TRBV27; j_gene: TRBJ2-1; abundance: NA; CDR3aa: CASSLVGVSYNEQFF; CDR3nt: TGTGCCAGCAGTTTAGTCGGGGTATCCTACAATGAGCAGTTCTTC
d_gene: NA; v_gene: TRBV11-2; j_gene: TRBJ1-4; abundance: NA; CDR3aa: CASSLRGEDNEKLFF; CDR3nt: TGTGCCAGCAGCTTAAGGGGGGAAGATAATGAAAAACTGTTTTTT
d_gene: NA; v_gene: TRBV12-3/TRBV12-4; j_gene: TRBJ2-7; abundance: NA; CDR3aa: CASSAHYEQYF; CDR3nt: TGTGCCAGCAGTGCTCACTACGAGCAGTACTTC